The clone carrying this TCR beta chain came up many times. This sample was taken from a study of patients and donors after allogeneic stem cell transplantation. Germline CDR1 reads SGHDT; CDR2 reads YYEEEE. The CDR3 runs 13 residues. V lost 0 bases, J lost 9 bases, and 7 bases lay in between. TCRdb re-called the RT-PCR reads through MiXCR, storing one row per CDR3 protein. The sample carries roughly 40,000 distinct CDR3 sequences, about 31% recorded once. This TCR was recovered from a human donor who was either an allogeneic HSCT recipient or a stem cell or donor lymphocyte infusion donor (not recorded which). It is not recorded whose cells these are; they may come from a transplant donor. V gene TRBV5-6 combines with J gene TRBJ1-6; no firm D call. Sequencing input: blood, either unsorted or a sorted T cell fraction (not recorded which). The CDR3 DNA reads TGTGCCAGCAGCTTGGCACCCGGTTCACCCCTCCACTTT. Translating it yields CASSLAPGSPLHF.